The present T cell receptor (beta chain) was sequenced within a study of regulatory T cells in long-lasting Graves disease. Sample time point: newly diagnosed GD, antithyroid drugs for less than 3 months. After RNA was extracted from PBMCs, the TCR library was made from it. Building the TCR beta libraries relied on iRepertoire HTBI primers, and CDR3 regions underwent Arm-PCR. TCRdb redid the calling of the multiplex PCR reads with MiXCR, one entry per CDR3 protein. Of about 560,000 distinct CDR3 sequences in the sample, about 16% were seen once. The germline gives CDR1 DFQATT, CDR2 SNEGSKA (reference sequence). V lost 4 bases, J lost 4 bases, and 19 bases lay in between. The CDR3 sequence is 15 residues long. These data were also reused for a study on T cells in Graves' hyperthyroidism and ophthalmopathy. That report notes: A median around 6 months before onset, the model predicted ophthalmopathy.

The gene calls are TRBV20-1 and TRBJ2-5, with D perhaps matching TRBD2 (5 bases). The source is a man younger than 35 with Graves disease. Sequences were derived from peripheral blood mononuclear cells (PBMCs), sampled at new diagnosis, from a patient treated with antithyroid drugs. CDR3 residues: CSAIGGYAPVETQYF. For the CDR3, the DNA is TGCAGTGCTATAGGCGGGTACGCTCCAGTAGAGACCCAGTACTTC.